This TCR beta chain was captured in a study of OX40 agonist ivuxolimab in advanced cancers. General observations from the study: Clonal expansion was seen in CD4+ and CD8+ blood T cells by week 6 at 0.1 to 3.0 mg/kg.

Concerning this clone itself: Its target is unknown.

Repertoires were generated with immunoSEQ multiplex PCR, while TCRdb's copy carries only in-frame clones and drops some. The sample contains under 80,000 clones, over 90% of which appear only once. The V end lost 1 base, the J end lost 5 bases, and 4 bases lay between the germline ends. This CDR3 has 11 amino acids. Germline V lookup: CDR1 SGHTS, CDR2 YDEGEE. This chain uses TRBV5-8 with TRBJ2-7; D gene ambiguous. The specimen was CD4+ or CD8+ T cells sorted from blood, collected in a trial of the OX40 agonist ivuxolimab. The TCR comes from an adult with an advanced solid tumor such as melanoma, head and neck, liver or kidney cancer. CDR3 protein: CASSLLNEQYF. DNA for the CDR3: TGTGCCAGCAGCTTGTTAAACGAGCAGTACTTC.